This TCR beta chain is drawn from a study of blood T cell repertoires in COVID-19. Study information: The analysed material was cDNA or gDNA that came from T cells, B-cell-depleted T cells, or PBMCs.

In the authors' workflow: Estimates of nucleated cell counts were drawn from the amplification of reference gene primers. Repertoires were generated with immunoSEQ multiplex PCR, while TCRdb's copy carries only in-frame clones and drops some. V, J and clone size are taken as reported in that table, and D and trimming were inferred from the DNA itself. The repertoire holds 150,000 to 200,000 clones, 80% to 85% seen once, with 13% to 15% in the top ten. V was pared by 5 bases and J by 5 bases, with 5 bases of the junction left unmatched. Per the germline V gene, CDR1 is MNHEY and CDR2 is SMNVEV (reference sequence). This CDR3 contains 13 residues. A Seattle source enrolled patients during active infection and followed them longitudinally.

The sequenced sample was peripheral blood. The sequence derives from an older woman with COVID-19, enrolled during active disease. The rearrangement joins TRBV27 to TRBJ2-5; 7 bases match TRBD1. The CDR3 DNA reads TGTGCCAGCAGTCCCTCACAGGGGGAGACCCAGTACTTC. The encoded protein is CASSPSQGETQYF.